This T cell receptor beta chain was retrieved from a study of cytomegalovirus exposure and HLA in healthy donors. Whole-study context: Approximately 190 million T cells yielded some 120 million unique TCR beta sequences in earlier analysis.

Findings and limits, study-wide: A previous analysis found most TCR beta V segments productive roughly 90% or roughly 30% of the time.

The CDR3 loop spans 16 amino acids. CDR1 SGHRS and CDR2 YFSETQ come from the germline V gene. V gave up 3 bases and J gave up 1 base; unmatched junction bases: 2. As concerns this clone: Its specificity is not known. Other DNA variants within this sample encode the same CDR3.

60 Vbeta and 13 Jbeta primers were used in PCR. Sequencing used immunoSEQ multiplex PCR; TCRdb keeps in-frame clones, though not all of them. The table has around 150,000 clones, around 76% seen once. This sequence was found in a female donor in good health and CMV-seronegative. The specimen was PBMCs. The chain combines TRBV5-1 with TRBJ2-3; TRBD2 agrees at 13 bases. The chain's CDR3 is CASSSGLAGGTDTQYF. CDR3 DNA: TGCGCCAGCAGCTCCGGACTAGCGGGGGGCACAGATACGCAGTATTTT.